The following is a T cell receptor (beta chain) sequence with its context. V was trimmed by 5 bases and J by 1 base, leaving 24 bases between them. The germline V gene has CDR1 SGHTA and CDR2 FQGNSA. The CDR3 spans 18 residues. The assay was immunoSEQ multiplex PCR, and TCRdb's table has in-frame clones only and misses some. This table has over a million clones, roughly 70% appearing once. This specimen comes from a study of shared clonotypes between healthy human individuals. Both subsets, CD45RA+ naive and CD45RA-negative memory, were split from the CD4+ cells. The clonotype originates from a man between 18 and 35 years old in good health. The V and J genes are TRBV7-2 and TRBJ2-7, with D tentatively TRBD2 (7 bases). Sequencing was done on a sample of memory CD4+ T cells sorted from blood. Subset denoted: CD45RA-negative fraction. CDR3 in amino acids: CASSRLPGGQGSSYEQYF. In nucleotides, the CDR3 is TGTGCCAGCAGCCGTCTACCCGGGGGGCAGGGTAGTTCCTACGAGCAGTACTTC. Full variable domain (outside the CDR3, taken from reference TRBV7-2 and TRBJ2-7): GAGVSQSPSNKVTEKGKDVELRCDPISGHTALYWYRQSLGQGLEFLIYFQGNSAPDKSGLPSDRFSAERTGGSVSTLTIQRTQQEDSAVYLCASSRLPGGQGSSYEQYFGPGTRLTVT.